This note documents a single TCR beta chain sequence. What it recognizes is unknown. The time point: newly diagnosed GD, antithyroid drugs for less than 3 months. PBMC RNA was the source of the TCR library. This entry comes from a study of regulatory T cells in long-lasting Graves disease. Study-level results: Compared with new cases, persistent Graves' patients showed reduced TCR diversity. Persistent disease showed a preference for TRBV28, TRBJ1-2 and TRBJ2-5.

Relying on iRepertoire HTBI primers and Arm-PCR of CDR3 regions, the team built TCR beta libraries. TCRdb reanalysed the multiplex PCR reads using MiXCR and keeps one entry per CDR3 protein. The table has 400,000 to 500,000 distinct CDR3 sequences, 14% seen once. Losses at the gene ends were 5 bases for V and 7 bases for J; bases not matched to a gene: 7. Germline V gene lookup returns CDR1 MNHEY and CDR2 SMNVEV (reference sequence). The CDR3 extends over 14 amino acids. These data were also reused for a study on T cells in Graves' hyperthyroidism and ophthalmopathy. In that study: During a first-round RT-PCR of the TCR CDR3, the HTBI primer set was used. Also found in blood were most expanded thyroid clonotypes above 0.001.

V and J are TRBV27 and TRBJ2-2; 7 nucleotides align to TRBD2. The TCR sequence derives from a woman in her forties or fifties with Graves disease. The sequenced sample was peripheral blood mononuclear cells (PBMCs), obtained at new diagnosis, from a patient treated with antithyroid drugs. CDR3 region: CASSPATSHGELFF. The CDR3, as DNA: TGTGCCAGCAGTCCAGCGACTAGCCACGGGGAGCTGTTTTTT.